This T cell receptor (beta chain) was sequenced during a study of cytomegalovirus exposure and HLA in healthy donors. Study observations and caveats: A later analysis linked a missense variant in DCLRE1C to the trimming of TCR beta V and J genes. Later on, an analysis showed TCR association rates differing by HLA locus, with DRB1 the most and HLA-C the fewest.

This CDR3 is 11 amino acids long. Trimming shortened V by 3 bases and J by 7 bases, and 6 bases separated the two germline ends. The germline V gene has CDR1 DFQATT and CDR2 SNEGSKA (reference sequence). The primer mix had 60 Vbeta and 13 Jbeta primers. The repertoire was sequenced with immunoSEQ multiplex PCR; TCRdb's copy has only in-frame clones and lacks some. The sample contains around 120,000 clones, around three quarters of which appear only once. A remark on this clone: Antigen: not known.

The TCR sequence derives from a man between 45 and 60 years old in good health and CMV-seropositive. The chain recombines TRBV20-1 with TRBJ2-2; the D gene is possibly TRBD2 (5 bases). Sequences were obtained from PBMCs. The CDR3 is CSASRGGELFF. CDR3 in DNA: TGCAGTGCTAGTCGGGGCGGGGAGCTGTTTTTT.